Listed below are T cell receptor beta chains from one sample, sequenced in a study of cytotoxic CD8 clonotypes in ibrutinib-treated CLL. Data came from immunoSEQ multiplex PCR; TCRdb stores just in-frame clones and leaves some out. The repertoire holds 70,000 to 85,000 clones, about 84% seen once, with less than 9% in the top ten. The sample consisted of PBMCs, taken at disease progression, from a patient treated with ibrutinib. These TCRs come from a human donor with chronic lymphocytic leukemia. CDR3s include the opening cysteine and the closing phenylalanine or tryptophan. Fields, in order: clone size, J gene, V gene, CDR3 length, D gene, CDR3 DNA, CDR3 protein. A D gene is named only where the DNA matches it firmly. Clone sizes are given selectively: once, few, many, or a class where the clone is expanded.

>medium-sized|TRBJ2-7|TRBV11-1|15|.
TGTGCCAGCAGCTTACCCCGGGACGGAACCTACGAGCAGTACTTC
CASSLPRDGTYEQYF
>.|TRBJ2-5|TRBV28|13|.
TGTGCCAGCAGTTCACAGGGGAGGGAGACCCAGTACTTC
CASSSQGRETQYF
>.|TRBJ1-5|TRBV4-1|18|.
TGCGCCAGCAGCCTCACCGGGACATCGATCACGAGCAATCAGCCCCAGCATTTT
CASSLTGTSITSNQPQHF
>.|TRBJ1-3|TRBV4-1|17|.
TGCGCCAGCAGCCAAATAGATATGGGATTTAGCGGAAACACCATATATTTT
CASSQIDMGFSGNTIYF
>.|TRBJ2-1|TRBV4-1|18|TRBD1
TGCGCCAGCAGCCAAACTATCCGGGACAGGGGAGAGTACAATGAGCAGTTCTTC
CASSQTIRDRGEYNEQFF
>.|TRBJ1-3|TRBV11-2|18|TRBD1
TGTGCCAGCAGCCCACGCCCGGGACAGGGGGCGCCTGGAAACACCATATATTTT
CASSPRPGQGAPGNTIYF
>few|TRBJ1-5|TRBV18|15|.
TGTGCCAGCTCACCCAGAGGTGGGCTCAATCAGCCCCAGCATTTT
CASSPRGGLNQPQHF
>.|TRBJ2-7|TRBV5-1|15|TRBD1
TGCGCCAGCAGCTTGGCAGGGGGCAGCTCCTACGAGCAGTACTTC
CASSLAGGSSYEQYF
>.|TRBJ2-2|TRBV11-3|12|.
TGTGCCAGCAGCCAGCAAGCCGGGGAGCTGTTTTTT
CASSQQAGELFF
>.|TRBJ1-4|TRBV10-3|16|.
TGTGCCATCAGTGACAGGGGTACGAGGACTAATGAAAAACTGTTTTTT
CAISDRGTRTNEKLFF
>.|TRBJ2-7|TRBV19|14|.
TGTGCCAGTAGCTATGACAATGGGGGGAACGAGCAGTACTTC
CASSYDNGGNEQYF
>.|TRBJ1-6|TRBV27|15|TRBD1
TGTGCCAGCAGTACCTCCGGGACAGTGAATTCACCCCTCCACTTT
CASSTSGTVNSPLHF
>few|TRBJ1-1|TRBV20-1|11|.
TGCAGTGCTAGGGACGTCACTGAAGCTTTCTTT
CSARDVTEAFF
>few|TRBJ1-1|TRBV27|12|.
TGTGCCAGCAGAAGAACGAACACTGAAGCTTTCTTT
CASRRTNTEAFF
>.|TRBJ2-3|TRBV13|17|TRBD2
TGTGCCAGCAGCTTAGCCGGGACTAGCGGGCTAGCAGATACGCAGTATTTT
CASSLAGTSGLADTQYF
>.|TRBJ1-1|TRBV28|12|.
TGTGCCAGCAGGGGGATGAACACTGAAGCTTTCTTT
CASRGMNTEAFF
>.|TRBJ1-3|TRBV7-9|12|.
TGTGCCAGCAGCTTATATGGAAACACCATATATTTT
CASSLYGNTIYF
>.|TRBJ1-2|TRBV6-5|15|.
TGTGCCAGCAGTTACTCTTTTAGGGGCATCTATGGCTACACCTTC
CASSYSFRGIYGYTF
>.|TRBJ1-1|TRBV4-1|13|.
TGCGCCAGCAGCCAAGTGGTTGAGGAGGAAGCTTTCTTT
CASSQVVEEEAFF
>.|TRBJ1-2|TRBV5-4|14|.
TGTGCCAGCAGCTTGGCCGGCAGGGTGGATGGCTACACCTTC
CASSLAGRVDGYTF
>.|TRBJ2-1|TRBV11-2|16|TRBD1
TGTGCCAGCAGCTCGACACAGGGGGCGGAGGTCTATGAGCAGTTCTTC
CASSSTQGAEVYEQFF
>.|TRBJ2-7|TRBV6-6|15|TRBD2
TGTGCCAGCAGTTACGGTCTAGCGGGAGTAAACGAGCAGTACTTC
CASSYGLAGVNEQYF
>.|TRBJ2-3|TRBV28|16|TRBD1
TGTGCCAGCAGCCCCGGGACAGGGGTTCTCCCAGATACGCAGTATTTT
CASSPGTGVLPDTQYF
>.|TRBJ1-2|TRBV7-9|11|.
TGTGCCAGCAGTCAAGGCTATGGCTACACCTTC
CASSQGYGYTF
>.|TRBJ2-3|TRBV6-1|13|.
TGTGCCAGCAGTGAAAGAGCGGCAGATACGCAGTATTTT
CASSERAADTQYF
>.|TRBJ2-2|TRBV2|14|TRBD1
TGTGCCAGCAGGAGGACAGGGGGCTACGGGGAGCTGTTTTTT
CASRRTGGYGELFF
>.|TRBJ1-2|TRBV2|15|.
TGTGCCAGCAGTGAAGCGCTTCGAGGGTCCTATGGCTACACCTTC
CASSEALRGSYGYTF
>.|TRBJ1-3|TRBV5-1|19|.
TGCGCCAGCAGACCCACAACCTTAGGGGGAGCCGTCTCTGGAAACACCATATATTTT
CASRPTTLGGAVSGNTIYF
>.|TRBJ1-5|TRBV28|19|.
TGTGCCAGCAGTTTGGGGGGATGGGGGGCAGAAAATAGCAATCAGCCCCAGCATTTT
CASSLGGWGAENSNQPQHF
>.|TRBJ1-2|TRBV9|13|.
TGTGCCAGCAGCACTCGGTCGGCCTATGGCTACACCTTC
CASSTRSAYGYTF
>few|TRBJ2-7|TRBV10-1|13|.
TGCGCCAGCAAACCGACCAGGGGTTCCGAGCAGTACTTC
CASKPTRGSEQYF
>once|TRBJ1-2|TRBV7-9|18|TRBD1
TGTGCCAGCAGCTTAGGGGACCCCAAGGGACAGCCTCGCTATGGCTACACCTTC
CASSLGDPKGQPRYGYTF
>.|TRBJ2-1|TRBV30|13|.
TGTGCCTGGAGTGGATACAGGGCTAATGAGCAGTTCTTC
CAWSGYRANEQFF
>.|TRBJ1-4|TRBV23-1|17|TRBD1
TGCGCCAGCAGTCAACCGACAGGGAAAGGCGGTCACGAAAAACTGTTTTTT
CASSQPTGKGGHEKLFF
>.|TRBJ2-7|TRBV5-1|13|.
TGCGCCAGCAGCTTTTTGGAATCCTACGAGCAGTACTTC
CASSFLESYEQYF
>.|TRBJ1-6|TRBV5-1|15|.
TGCGCCAGCAGCCAAGACAGCTCCTATAATTCACCCCTCCACTTT
CASSQDSSYNSPLHF
>many|TRBJ2-6|TRBV5-1|17|TRBD1
TGCGCCAGCACCCCGGGACAGCCATCCTCTGGGGCCAACGTCCTGACTTTC
CASTPGQPSSGANVLTF
>once|TRBJ2-7|TRBV19|13|.
TGTGCCAGTATCGGACCTTTCTTGGGGGAGCAGTACTTC
CASIGPFLGEQYF
>.|TRBJ2-2|TRBV28|16|.
TGTGCCAGCAGTGCACAGGGACAATCGAACACCGGGGAGCTGTTTTTT
CASSAQGQSNTGELFF
>.|TRBJ2-7|TRBV6-6|11|.
TGTGCCAGCAGTTACCAGTACGAGCAGTACTTC
CASSYQYEQYF
>.|TRBJ2-7|TRBV4-2|17|.
TGTGCCAGCAGCCAAGTAGTTAGCTCCGATGGCCTCTACGAGCAGTACTTC
CASSQVVSSDGLYEQYF
>.|TRBJ2-4|TRBV10-2|17|TRBD1
TGCGCCAGCAGTGAGTTCATAGGGACAGGGTCCAAAAACATTCAGTACTTC
CASSEFIGTGSKNIQYF
>.|TRBJ2-3|TRBV7-9|15|TRBD1
TGTGCCAGCAGCACAAGGGACAGGTTCACAGATACGCAGTATTTT
CASSTRDRFTDTQYF
>few|TRBJ1-1|TRBV7-9|15|TRBD1
TGTGCCAGCAGCTTGAATGACAGGGTGGTAACTGAAGCTTTCTTT
CASSLNDRVVTEAFF